Listed below are T cell receptor beta chains from one sample, sequenced in a study of cytomegalovirus exposure and HLA in healthy donors. The protocol was immunoSEQ multiplex PCR, while the TCRdb copy is restricted to in-frame clones and leaves out a portion. The sample gives about 100,000 clones, 70% to 80% of which show up once; approximately 4.8% is in the top ten. Sequenced material: PBMCs. The receptors were sampled from a woman between 18 and 29 years old in good health and CMV-seropositive. Each CDR3 is given with its conserved first and last residue. A D gene is named only where the DNA matches it firmly. Not every row has a clone size; where given, it reads once, few, many or a size class.

-,-,TRBV4-2,CASSQDGGGKTF
TRBD2,-,TRBV6-4,CASSDSPSGSYNEQFF
TRBD2,-,TRBV28,CASSGTSGTYNEQFF
TRBD1,-,TRBV27,CASRGQGYEQYF
TRBD1,-,TRBV10-3,CAIRPTGGDSYEQYF
-,-,TRBV10-3,CAISEYGSVTGELFF
TRBD1,-,TRBV4-3,CASSQYGTGTYEQYF
TRBD2,-,TRBV28,CASSETSGGSSYEQYF
-,few,TRBV7-3,CASSLSGGAGTQYF
TRBD1,-,TRBV27,CASSLGQRQGPQHF
-,once,TRBV7-3,CASSLNPTQGNTGELFF
-,few,TRBV6-6,CASSAIRDITYEQYF
TRBD1,-,TRBV4-3,CASSQSDRGNQPQHF
TRBD2,-,TRBV5-6,CASSLRTSGSRRDTQYF
TRBD1,-,TRBV27,CASSLSRLDRVVEAFF
-,once,TRBV18,CASSPKVGQRVNVETQYF
TRBD1,-,TRBV6-5,CASSRDRGHEQYF
TRBD1,-,TRBV10-2,CASSSDRGNTEAFF
TRBD2,-,TRBV28,CASSPGLGAYEQYF
TRBD2,-,TRBV5-4,CASSLGLAETQYF
-,few,TRBV6-1,CASSDRGEMNTEAFF
-,-,TRBV28,CASRNMNTEAFF
TRBD1,few,TRBV19,CASSSTGGIGELFF
TRBD2,once,TRBV28,CASGRTSVTGELFF
TRBD1,medium-sized,TRBV5-4,CASRWTGRDGYTF
-,-,TRBV28,CASRRRDEQYF
TRBD1,once,TRBV28,CASTPVDRAHGRF
TRBD2,-,TRBV27,CASSLAGGPLNEQFF
TRBD1,-,TRBV18,CASSPPTRTGEAFF
-,few,TRBV19,CASSLPLGGGEKLFF
TRBD2,-,TRBV6-1,CASSERTSGLSYEQYF
TRBD1,once,TRBV27,CASSSTTGSYEQYF
-,once,TRBV7-7,CASSLGGDQETQYF
TRBD2,-,TRBV11-2,CASSAQLAGEPEQYF
-,-,TRBV7-9,CASSLRQANTGELFF
TRBD1,-,TRBV5-8,CASSSSGTGGTEAFF
TRBD1,few,TRBV7-8,CASSRTGSSNQPQHF
TRBD1,-,TRBV7-3,CASSTGEWTDTQYF
TRBD2,-,TRBV5-4,CASSLVAGLLNNEQFF
TRBD2,-,TRBV28,CASSLGTGTSWETQYF
TRBD2,-,TRBV27,CASSGQGTTSGSGETQYF
-,few,TRBV30,CAWSFSASEQFF
TRBD2,-,TRBV5-1,CASSLGSGRCNEQFF
-,-,TRBV7-9,CASSLLNRDWGPETQYF
TRBD2,-,TRBV30,CAWRAGGPFGEQYF
-,-,TRBV4-3,CASSQEYISNQPQHF
TRBD1,once,TRBV29-1,CSVVDRQDGYTF
-,-,TRBV7-9,CASFPTGTNEKLFF
TRBD2,-,TRBV4-1,CASSQVSGRADTGELFF
-,once,TRBV7-2,CASSLRGTNEQYF
-,-,TRBV7-2,CASSPRGASNYGYTF
-,once,TRBV6-6,CASRRQDMNTEAFF
TRBD1,few,TRBV5-1,CASEDRPGEQYF
-,-,TRBV7-8,CASSPDTSNQPQHF
TRBD2,-,TRBV29-1,CSVELAGYEQFF
-,-,TRBV27,CASSWGRTGELFF
TRBD2,once,TRBV19,CASSSRVAGANEQYF